The 8 T cell receptor beta chains below all came from one sample that was sequenced in a study of blood T cell repertoires in COVID-19. Sequencing was performed with immunoSEQ multiplex PCR; in TCRdb, only in-frame clones are kept and a portion is missing. Seen here are 110,000 or so clones, around 90% observed once, and the top ten hold over 7%. The source material was peripheral blood. These receptors all come from a human donor in a cohort sampled during active COVID-19.

J is TRBJ1-1 and V is TRBV5-1; 9 bases are shared with TRBD1. V trimming: 0 bases; J trimming: 1 base; junction bases outside the gene matches: 7. The CDR3 runs 17 residues. CDR1 is SGHRS and CDR2 is YFSETQ in the germline V gene. The CDR3 coding sequence is TGCGCCAGCAGCTTGGTCCGGACAGGGGATTGGAACACTGAAGCTTTCTTT. Residues: CASSLVRTGDWNTEAFF.

The chain couples TRBV19 to TRBJ1-2; 7 bases agree with TRBD1. Germline V lookup: CDR1 LNHDA, CDR2 SQIVND (reference sequence). The CDR3 consists of 19 residues. Trimming removed 5 bases from V and 2 bases from J; junction bases left unmatched: 20. The CDR3 loop is CASSPDGARQGLHNYGYTF. In DNA form, the CDR3 reads TGTGCCAGTAGTCCAGACGGCGCCCGACAGGGATTGCACAACTATGGCTACACCTTC.

The chain employs TRBV2 and TRBJ1-3; 12 bases agree with TRBD1. V was clipped by 11 bases and J by 8 bases; unmatched bases: 13. The CDR3 spans 15 residues. Germline V gives CDR1 SNHLY, CDR2 FYNNEI. CDR3 residues: CAGRDRGLSTDTIYF. CDR3 nucleotides: TGTGCCGGCCGGGACAGGGGGCTCTCGACGGACACCATATATTTT.

The chain combines TRBV6-5 with TRBJ1-2; D gene unclear. Germline V gene data show CDR1 as MNHEY and CDR2 as SVGAGI. The CDR3 covers 14 residues. Trimming pared 5 bases from V and 0 bases from J, leaving 10 bases between. In DNA, the CDR3 is TGTGCCAGCAGTCCTGACACCGCTAACTATGGCTACACCTTC. Protein product: CASSPDTANYGYTF.

The chain uses TRBV6-5 and TRBJ1-2; D uncertain. Trimming took off 6 bases at V and 4 bases at J, with 9 bases between the two ends. The V gene's germline CDR1 is MNHEY and CDR2 SVGAGI. CDR3 length: 12 residues. In DNA form, the CDR3 reads TGTGCCAGCAGCTCCGACACCTATGGCTACACCTTC. Translation: CASSSDTYGYTF.

The chain has TRBV5-4 and TRBJ1-6; TRBD1 aligns across 9 bases. In germline, CDR1 is SGHNT, CDR2 YYREEE (reference sequence). V shed 3 bases and J 10 bases; nucleotides not matched to a gene: 11. The CDR3 extends over 16 amino acids. CDR3 bases: TGTGCCAGCAGCTGGGGACAGGGACTAACGGGATCACCCCTCCACTTT. Its translation: CASSWGQGLTGSPLHF.

The V and J genes are TRBV3-1 (or the pseudogene TRBV3-2) and TRBJ1-2; 9 nucleotides align to TRBD1. Germline values: CDR1 LGHDT, CDR2 YNNKEL (reference sequence). Trimming took 1 base from V and 2 from J; bases not matched to a gene: 8. The CDR3 has 17 residues. The CDR3 reads CASSQGPPGQGNYGYTF. The CDR3 DNA reads as TGTGCCAGCAGCCAAGGTCCACCGGGACAGGGAAACTATGGCTACACCTTC.

The chain carries TRBV5-8 and TRBJ2-7, with 11 nucleotides matching TRBD2. In germline, CDR1 is SGHTS, CDR2 YDEGEE. The CDR3 has 18 residues. J gave up 2 bases and V 0 bases, and 10 bases lay outside the gene matches. The CDR3, as DNA: TGTGCCAGCAGCTTGGCGGGCCCCTATAGCGGGAGGGCCTACGAGCAGTACTTC. Translation: CASSLAGPYSGRAYEQYF.